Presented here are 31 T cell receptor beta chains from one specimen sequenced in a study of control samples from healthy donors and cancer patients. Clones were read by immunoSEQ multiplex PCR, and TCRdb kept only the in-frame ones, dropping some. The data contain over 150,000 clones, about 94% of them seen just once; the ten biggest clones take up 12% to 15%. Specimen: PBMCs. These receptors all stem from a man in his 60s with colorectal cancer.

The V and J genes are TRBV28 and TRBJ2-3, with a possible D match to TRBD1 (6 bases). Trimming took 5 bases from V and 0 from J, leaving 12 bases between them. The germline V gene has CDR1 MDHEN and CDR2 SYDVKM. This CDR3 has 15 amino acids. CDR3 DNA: TGTGCCAGCAGTAGACGGACAGCTAGCACAGATACGCAGTATTTT. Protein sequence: CASSRRTASTDTQYF. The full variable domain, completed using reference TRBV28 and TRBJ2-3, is DVKVTQSSRYLVKRTGEKVFLECVQDMDHENMFWYRQDPGLGLRLIYFSYDVKMKEKGDIPEGYSVSREKKERFSLILESASTNQTSMYLCASSRRTASTDTQYFGPGTRLTVL.

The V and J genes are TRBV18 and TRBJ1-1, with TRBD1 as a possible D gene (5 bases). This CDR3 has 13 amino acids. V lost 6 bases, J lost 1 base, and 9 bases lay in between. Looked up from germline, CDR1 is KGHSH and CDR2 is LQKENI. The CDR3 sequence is CASSRGQNTEAFF. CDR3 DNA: TGTGCCAGCTCCCGGGGCCAGAACACTGAAGCTTTCTTT.

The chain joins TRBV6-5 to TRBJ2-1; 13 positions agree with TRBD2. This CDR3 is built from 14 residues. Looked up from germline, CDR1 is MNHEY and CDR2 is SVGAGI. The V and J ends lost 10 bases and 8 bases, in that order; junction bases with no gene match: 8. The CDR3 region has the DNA TGTGCCACCACCACTAGCGGGGGGGCCTATGAGCAGTTCTTC. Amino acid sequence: CATTTSGGAYEQFF.

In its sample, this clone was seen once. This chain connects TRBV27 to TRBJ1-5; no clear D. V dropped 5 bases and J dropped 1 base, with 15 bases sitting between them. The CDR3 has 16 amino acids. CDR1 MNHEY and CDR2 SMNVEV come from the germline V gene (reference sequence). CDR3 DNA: TGTGCCAGCAGTCTCTCGTCTCAGGCCAGCAATCAGCCCCAGCATTTT. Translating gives CASSLSSQASNQPQHF.

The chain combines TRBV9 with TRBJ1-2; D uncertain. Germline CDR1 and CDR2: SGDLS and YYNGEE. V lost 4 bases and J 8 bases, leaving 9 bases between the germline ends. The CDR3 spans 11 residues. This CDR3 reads CASSFSGGYTF. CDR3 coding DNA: TGTGCCAGCAGCTTTTCGGGGGGCTACACCTTC.

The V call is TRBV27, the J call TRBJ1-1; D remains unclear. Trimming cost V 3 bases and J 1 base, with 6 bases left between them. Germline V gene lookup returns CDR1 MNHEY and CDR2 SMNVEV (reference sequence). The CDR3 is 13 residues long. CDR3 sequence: CASSFSANTEAFF. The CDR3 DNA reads TGTGCCAGCAGTTTCTCAGCGAACACTGAAGCTTTCTTT.

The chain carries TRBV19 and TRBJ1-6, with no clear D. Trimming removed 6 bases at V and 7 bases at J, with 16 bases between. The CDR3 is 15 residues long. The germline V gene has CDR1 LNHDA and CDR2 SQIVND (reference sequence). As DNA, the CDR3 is TGTGCCAGTAGCCGGACCGGGATCGAGAATTCACCCCTCCACTTT. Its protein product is CASSRTGIENSPLHF. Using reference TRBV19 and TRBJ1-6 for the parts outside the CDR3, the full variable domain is DGGITQSPKYLFRKEGQNVTLSCEQNLNHDAMYWYRQDPGQGLRLIYYSQIVNDFQKGDIAEGYSVSREKKESFPLTVTSAQKNPTAFYLCASSRTGIENSPLHFGNGTRLTVT.

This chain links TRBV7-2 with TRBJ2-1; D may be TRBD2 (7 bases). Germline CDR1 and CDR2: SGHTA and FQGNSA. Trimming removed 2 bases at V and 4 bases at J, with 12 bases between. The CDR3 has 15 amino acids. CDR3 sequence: CASSLTGGIYNEQFF. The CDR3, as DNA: TGTGCCAGCAGCTTAACGGGGGGCATATACAATGAGCAGTTCTTC.

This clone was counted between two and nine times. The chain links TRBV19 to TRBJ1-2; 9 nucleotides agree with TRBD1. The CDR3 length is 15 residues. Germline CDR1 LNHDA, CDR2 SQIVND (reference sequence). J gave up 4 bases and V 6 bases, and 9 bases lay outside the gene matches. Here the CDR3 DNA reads TGTGCCAGTAGACCCGACAGGGGGAACTCCTATGGCTACACCTTC. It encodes CASRPDRGNSYGYTF.

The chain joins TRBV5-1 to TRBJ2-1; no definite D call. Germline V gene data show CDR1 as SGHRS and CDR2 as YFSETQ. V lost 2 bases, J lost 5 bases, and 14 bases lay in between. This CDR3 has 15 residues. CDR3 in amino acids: CASSFRSDYNNEQFF. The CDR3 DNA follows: TGCGCCAGCAGCTTTAGATCAGATTACAACAATGAGCAGTTCTTC.

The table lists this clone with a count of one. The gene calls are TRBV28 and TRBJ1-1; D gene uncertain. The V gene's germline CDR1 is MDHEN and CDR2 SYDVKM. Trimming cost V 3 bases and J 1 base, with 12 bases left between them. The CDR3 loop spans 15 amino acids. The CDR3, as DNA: TGTGCCAGCAGTTTGAGCCCTGGGCAGAACACTGAAGCTTTCTTT. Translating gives CASSLSPGQNTEAFF. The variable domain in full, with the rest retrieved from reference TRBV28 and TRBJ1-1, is DVKVTQSSRYLVKRTGEKVFLECVQDMDHENMFWYRQDPGLGLRLIYFSYDVKMKEKGDIPEGYSVSREKKERFSLILESASTNQTSMYLCASSLSPGQNTEAFFGQGTRLTVV.

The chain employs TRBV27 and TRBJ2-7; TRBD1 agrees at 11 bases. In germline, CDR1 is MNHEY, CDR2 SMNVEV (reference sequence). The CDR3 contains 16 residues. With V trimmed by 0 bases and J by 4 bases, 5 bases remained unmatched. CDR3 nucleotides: TGTGCCAGCAGTTTATCGTTCGGGACAGGGGGGTACGAGCAGTACTTC. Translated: CASSLSFGTGGYEQYF.

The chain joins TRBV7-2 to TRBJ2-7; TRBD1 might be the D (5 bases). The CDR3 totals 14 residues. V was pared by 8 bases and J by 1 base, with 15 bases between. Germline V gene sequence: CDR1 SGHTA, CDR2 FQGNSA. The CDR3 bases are TGTGCCAGCCAACAGCAGGGCGGTTCCTACGAGCAGTACTTC. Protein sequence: CASQQQGGSYEQYF.

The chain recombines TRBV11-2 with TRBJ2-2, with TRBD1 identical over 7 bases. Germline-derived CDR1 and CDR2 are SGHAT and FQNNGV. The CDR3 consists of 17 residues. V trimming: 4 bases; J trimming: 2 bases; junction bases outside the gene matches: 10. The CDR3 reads CASSSGGDSKNTGELFF. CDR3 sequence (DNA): TGTGCCAGCAGCTCTGGTGGGGACAGCAAAAACACCGGGGAGCTGTTTTTT. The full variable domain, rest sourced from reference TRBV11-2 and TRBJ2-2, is EAGVAQSPRYKIIEKRQSVAFWCNPISGHATLYWYQQILGQGPKLLIQFQNNGVVDDSQLPKDRFSAERLKGVDSTLKIQPAKLEDSAVYLCASSSGGDSKNTGELFFGEGSRLTVL.

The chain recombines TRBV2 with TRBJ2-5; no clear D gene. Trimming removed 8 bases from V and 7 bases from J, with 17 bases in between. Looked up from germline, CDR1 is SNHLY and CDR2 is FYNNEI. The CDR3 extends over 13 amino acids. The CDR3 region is CASYDWRPGTQYF. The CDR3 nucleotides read TGTGCCAGCTATGACTGGCGTCCGGGGACCCAGTACTTC.

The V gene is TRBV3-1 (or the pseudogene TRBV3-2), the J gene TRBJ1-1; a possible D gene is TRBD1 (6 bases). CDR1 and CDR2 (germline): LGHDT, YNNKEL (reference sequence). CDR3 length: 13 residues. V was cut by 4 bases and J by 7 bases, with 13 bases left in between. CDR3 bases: TGTGCCAGCAGCCGCAGGGGCCGCATTGAAGCTTTCTTT. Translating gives CASSRRGRIEAFF.

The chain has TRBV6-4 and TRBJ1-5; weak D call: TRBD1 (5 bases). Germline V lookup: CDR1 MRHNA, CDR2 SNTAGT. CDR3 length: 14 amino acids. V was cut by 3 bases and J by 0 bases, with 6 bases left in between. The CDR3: CASSEGDSNQPQHF. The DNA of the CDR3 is TGTGCCAGCAGTGAGGGGGATAGCAATCAGCCCCAGCATTTT.

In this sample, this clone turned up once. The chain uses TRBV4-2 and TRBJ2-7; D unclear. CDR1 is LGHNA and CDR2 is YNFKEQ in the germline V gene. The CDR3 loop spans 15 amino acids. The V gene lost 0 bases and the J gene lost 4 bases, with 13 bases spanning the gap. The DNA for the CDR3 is TGTGCCAGCAGCCAAGATCGGCAGCCGAGGTACGAGCAGTACTTC. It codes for CASSQDRQPRYEQYF.

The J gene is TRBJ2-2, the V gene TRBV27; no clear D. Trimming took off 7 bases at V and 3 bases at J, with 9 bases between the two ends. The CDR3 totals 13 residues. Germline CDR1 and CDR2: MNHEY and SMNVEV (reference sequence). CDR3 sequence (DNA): TGTGCCAGCATTAGGCATGACACCGGGGAGCTGTTTTTT. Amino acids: CASIRHDTGELFF.

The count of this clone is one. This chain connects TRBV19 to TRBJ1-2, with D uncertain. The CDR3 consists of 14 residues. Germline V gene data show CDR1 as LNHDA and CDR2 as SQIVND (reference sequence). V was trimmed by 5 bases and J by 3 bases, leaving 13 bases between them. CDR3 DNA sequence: TGTGCCAGTAGTTCTGGGGTGGAGTACTATGGCTACACCTTC. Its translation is CASSSGVEYYGYTF.

The CDR3 DNA follows: TGCGCCAGCAGCGACAGGTCCCAAGAGACCCAGTACTTC. This gives the protein CASSDRSQETQYF. The chain uses TRBV10-2 and TRBJ2-5, with D possibly TRBD1 on 6 matching bases. The V gene's germline CDR1 is WSHSY and CDR2 SAAADI. Trimming took off 6 bases at V and 1 base at J, with 9 bases between the two ends. This CDR3 has 13 residues.

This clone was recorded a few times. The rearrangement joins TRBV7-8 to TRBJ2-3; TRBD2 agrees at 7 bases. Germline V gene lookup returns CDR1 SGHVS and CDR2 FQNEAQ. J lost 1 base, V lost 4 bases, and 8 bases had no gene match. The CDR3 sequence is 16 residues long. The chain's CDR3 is CASSSLGSGGTDTQYF. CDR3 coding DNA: TGTGCCAGCAGCTCCCTGGGAAGCGGGGGCACAGATACGCAGTATTTT.

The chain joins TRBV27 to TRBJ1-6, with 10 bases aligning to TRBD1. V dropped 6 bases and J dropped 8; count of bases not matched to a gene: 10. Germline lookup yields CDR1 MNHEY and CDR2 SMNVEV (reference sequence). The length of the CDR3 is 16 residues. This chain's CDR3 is CASSPRAGTGDSPLHF. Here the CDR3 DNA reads TGTGCCAGCAGCCCAAGGGCCGGGACAGGGGATTCACCCCTCCACTTT.

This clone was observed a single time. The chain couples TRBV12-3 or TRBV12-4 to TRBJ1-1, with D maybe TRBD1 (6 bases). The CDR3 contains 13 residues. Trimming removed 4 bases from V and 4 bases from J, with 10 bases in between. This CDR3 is CASSYGGTTEAFF. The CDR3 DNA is TGTGCCAGCAGTTACGGGGGCACCACTGAAGCTTTCTTT.

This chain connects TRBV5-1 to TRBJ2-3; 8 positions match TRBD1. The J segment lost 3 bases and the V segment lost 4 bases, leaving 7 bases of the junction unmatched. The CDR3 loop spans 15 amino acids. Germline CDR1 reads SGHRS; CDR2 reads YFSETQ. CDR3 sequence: CASSKGQGGTDTQYF. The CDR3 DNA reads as TGCGCCAGCAGCAAAGGACAGGGAGGAACAGATACGCAGTATTTT.

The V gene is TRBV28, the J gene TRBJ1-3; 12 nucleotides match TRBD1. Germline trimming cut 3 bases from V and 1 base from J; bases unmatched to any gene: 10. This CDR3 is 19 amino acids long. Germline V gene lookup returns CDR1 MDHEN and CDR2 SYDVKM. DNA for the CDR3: TGTGCCAGCAGTTTGAGGCGGGGGACAGGGGGCGTTTCTGGAAACACCATATATTTT. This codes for CASSLRRGTGGVSGNTIYF.

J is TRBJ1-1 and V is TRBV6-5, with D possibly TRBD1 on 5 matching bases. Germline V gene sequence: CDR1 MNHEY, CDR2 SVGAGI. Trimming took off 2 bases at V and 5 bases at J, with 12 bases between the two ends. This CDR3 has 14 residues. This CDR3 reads CASSYGQGRTEAFF. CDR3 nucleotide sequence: TGTGCCAGCAGTTACGGGCAGGGCCGGACTGAAGCTTTCTTT.

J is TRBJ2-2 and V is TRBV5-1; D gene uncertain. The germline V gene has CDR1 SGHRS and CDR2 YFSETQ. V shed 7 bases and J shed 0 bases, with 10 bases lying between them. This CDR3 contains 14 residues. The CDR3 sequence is CASVGQSNTGELFF. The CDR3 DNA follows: TGCGCCAGCGTAGGGCAATCGAACACCGGGGAGCTGTTTTTT.

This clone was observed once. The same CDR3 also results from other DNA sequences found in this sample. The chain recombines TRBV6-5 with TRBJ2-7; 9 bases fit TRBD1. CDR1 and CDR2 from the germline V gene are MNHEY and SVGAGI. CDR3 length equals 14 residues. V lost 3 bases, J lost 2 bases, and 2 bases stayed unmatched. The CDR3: CASSYGTGPYEQYF. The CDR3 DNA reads TGTGCCAGCAGTTATGGGACAGGGCCCTACGAGCAGTACTTC.

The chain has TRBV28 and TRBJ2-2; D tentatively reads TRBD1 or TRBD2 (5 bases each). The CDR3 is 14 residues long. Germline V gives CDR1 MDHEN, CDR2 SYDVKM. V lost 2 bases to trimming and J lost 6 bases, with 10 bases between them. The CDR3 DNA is TGTGCCAGCAGTTTAGGAGGCAGGGCCGGGGAGCTGTTTTTT. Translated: CASSLGGRAGELFF. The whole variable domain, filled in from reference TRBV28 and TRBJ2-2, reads DVKVTQSSRYLVKRTGEKVFLECVQDMDHENMFWYRQDPGLGLRLIYFSYDVKMKEKGDIPEGYSVSREKKERFSLILESASTNQTSMYLCASSLGGRAGELFFGEGSRLTVL.

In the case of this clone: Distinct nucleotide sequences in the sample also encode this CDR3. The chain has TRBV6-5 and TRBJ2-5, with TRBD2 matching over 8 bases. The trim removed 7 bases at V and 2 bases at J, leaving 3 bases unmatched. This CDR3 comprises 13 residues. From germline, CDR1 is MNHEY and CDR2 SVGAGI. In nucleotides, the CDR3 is TGTGCCAGCAAAAGCGGGGGACAAGAGACCCAGTACTTC. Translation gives CASKSGGQETQYF.